This TCR beta chain is from a study of siplizumab effects on memory and regulatory T cells. The CDR3 loop spans 14 amino acids. The germline gives CDR1 MNHEY, CDR2 SMNVEV (reference sequence). The V gene lost 1 base and the J gene lost 4 bases, with 10 bases spanning the gap. Data came from immunoSEQ multiplex PCR; TCRdb stores just in-frame clones and leaves some out. The table has 95,000 to 130,000 clones, around 94% seen once; the top ten hold roughly 1.8%. The gene calls are TRBV27 and TRBJ1-1, with a tentative D call TRBD1 (5 bases). Sample: non-Treg CD4+ T cells sorted from blood. This receptor was obtained from a human donor in good health. DNA for the CDR3: TGTGCCAGCAGTTTATTGGGGGGTATCACTGAAGCTTTCTTT. Residues: CASSLLGGITEAFF.